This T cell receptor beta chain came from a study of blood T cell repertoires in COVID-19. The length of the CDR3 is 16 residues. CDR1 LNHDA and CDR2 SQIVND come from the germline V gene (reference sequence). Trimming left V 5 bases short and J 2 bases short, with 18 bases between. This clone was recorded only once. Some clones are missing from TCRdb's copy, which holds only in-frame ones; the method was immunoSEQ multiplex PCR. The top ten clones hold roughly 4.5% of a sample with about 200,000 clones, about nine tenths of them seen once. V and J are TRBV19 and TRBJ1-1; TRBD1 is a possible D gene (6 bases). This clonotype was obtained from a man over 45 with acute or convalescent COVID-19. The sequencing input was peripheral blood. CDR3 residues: CASSFGDKGVNTEAFF. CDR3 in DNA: TGTGCCAGTAGTTTCGGGGACAAGGGGGTTAACACTGAAGCTTTCTTT.